These T cell receptor beta chains were read from a single sample in a study of OX40 agonist ivuxolimab in advanced cancers. Assay used: immunoSEQ multiplex PCR; TCRdb lists only in-frame clones, some missing. The sample has tens of thousands of clones; about 88% are singletons. The sequences come from CD4+ or CD8+ T cells sorted from blood, collected in a trial of the OX40 agonist ivuxolimab. These receptors originate from an adult with an advanced solid tumor such as melanoma, head and neck, liver or kidney cancer. Both conserved end residues are part of each CDR3. The order of the fields is V gene, clone size, D gene, J gene, CDR3 protein, CDR3 DNA. A D gene is named only where the DNA matches it firmly. The size of a clone is reported for some rows only, either as once, few or many, or as a class for expanded clones.

>TRBV11-2|NA|NA|TRBJ1-4
CASRSIEGKLFF
TGTGCCAGCAGATCTATAGAGGGAAAACTGTTTTTT
>TRBV10-3|NA|TRBD1|TRBJ2-2
CAISWDRANTGELFF
TGTGCCATCAGCTGGGACAGGGCGAACACCGGGGAGCTGTTTTTT
>TRBV28|NA|NA|TRBJ1-2
CASGGGGSHSNYGYTF
TGTGCCAGCGGCGGGGGGGGCAGCCATTCTAACTATGGCTACACCTTC
>TRBV5-1|NA|NA|TRBJ2-3
CASTSTGTDTQYF
TGCGCCAGCACCTCGACAGGCACAGATACGCAGTATTTT
>TRBV19|NA|TRBD1|TRBJ2-2
CASIRRQGSTGELFF
TGTGCCAGTATCCGAAGACAGGGAAGCACCGGGGAGCTGTTTTTT
>TRBV27|NA|TRBD1|TRBJ2-5
CASSPLQGAIKETQYF
TGTGCCAGCAGTCCCCTACAGGGGGCGATAAAAGAGACCCAGTACTTC
>TRBV10-3|NA|TRBD1|TRBJ2-7
CAISEGQGRYEQYF
TGTGCCATCAGTGAGGGACAGGGAAGGTACGAGCAGTACTTC
>TRBV7-9|NA|TRBD2|TRBJ2-1
CASSLDPGGSGNEQFF
TGTGCCAGCAGCTTAGATCCGGGGGGTAGCGGGAATGAGCAGTTCTTC
>TRBV7-2|NA|TRBD1|TRBJ1-1
CASTQQGALRTEAFF
TGTGCCAGCACCCAACAGGGGGCCCTACGAACTGAAGCTTTCTTT
>TRBV19|once|NA|TRBJ2-4
CASSPEEGALAKNIQYF
TGTGCCAGTAGCCCGGAGGAGGGAGCCCTAGCCAAAAACATTCAGTACTTC
>TRBV11-1|NA|TRBD2|TRBJ2-7
CASSPSGTRTYEQYF
TGTGCCAGCAGCCCTTCCGGGACTAGAACCTACGAGCAGTACTTC
>TRBV28|NA|NA|TRBJ2-1
CASRLWNEQFF
TGTGCCAGCAGGTTGTGGAATGAGCAGTTCTTC
>TRBV4-1|NA|NA|TRBJ1-4
CASSLSGSTNEKLFF
TGCGCCAGCAGCCTCTCAGGGTCAACTAATGAAAAACTGTTTTTT
>TRBV27|few|TRBD1|TRBJ1-1
CASIPTRQGYTEAFF
TGTGCCAGCATCCCGACCCGACAGGGTTACACTGAAGCTTTCTTT
>TRBV19|NA|NA|TRBJ1-4
CASSPRQGRTNEKLFF
TGTGCCAGTAGTCCTAGACAAGGCCGGACTAATGAAAAACTGTTTTTT
>TRBV5-4|NA|NA|TRBJ2-7
CASSLSQGIFYEQYF
TGTGCCAGCAGCTTGTCCCAGGGGATTTTCTACGAGCAGTACTTC